This T cell receptor beta chain was captured in a study of CD8 T cells in ankylosing spondylitis. The CDR3 length is 13 residues. The V end was cut by 6 bases, the J end by 5 bases, with 13 bases between. Scientists made TCR beta libraries using quantitative 5'-RACE with molecular barcodes. TCRdb reprocessed the 5' RACE reads via MiXCR and lists one record per CDR3 protein. The sample holds hundreds of thousands of distinct CDR3 sequences, 15% to 20% seen once. Broader study findings: Ankylosing spondylitis blood appeared to carry a characteristic TCR beta motif of seven to nine highly homologous variants.

With respect to this clonotype: Its antigen is unidentified.

What was sequenced was blood, either unsorted or a sorted T cell fraction (not recorded which). The clonotype was recovered from a male donor with ankylosing spondylitis. This rearrangement joins TRBV12-3 or TRBV12-4 to TRBJ1-2; maybe TRBD1 (5 bases). The CDR3, as DNA: TGTGCCAGCAGCCCCTTCAGGGAGTATGGCTACACCTTC. It codes for CASSPFREYGYTF.